The clone carrying this T cell receptor beta chain is a singleton in its sample. Its matching antigen is unknown. These data are taken from a study of OX40 agonist ivuxolimab in advanced cancers. The overall study: Patients undergoing dose escalation presented with hepatocellular carcinoma, melanoma, renal cell or head and neck cancer.

Study-wide findings and caveats: People who partly responded at 0.1-3.0 mg/kg had some of the least clonal expansion seen.

Germline-derived CDR1 and CDR2 are SEHNR and FQNEAQ (reference sequence). V lost 1 base to trimming and J lost 1 base, with 9 bases between them. The CDR3 is 15 residues long. Libraries were prepared by immunoSEQ multiplex PCR; TCRdb keeps only in-frame clonotypes and omits some of them. Among tens of thousands of clones listed, about 80% were seen once. The chain couples TRBV7-9 to TRBJ2-3, with D perhaps matching TRBD2 (6 bases). The TCR was taken from an adult with an advanced solid tumor such as melanoma, head and neck, liver or kidney cancer. Here the sequenced sample was CD4+ or CD8+ T cells sorted from blood, taken in a trial of the OX40 agonist ivuxolimab. As DNA, the CDR3 is TGTGCCAGCAGCTTAGATTCGGGGGGCACAGATACGCAGTATTTT. Its protein product is CASSLDSGGTDTQYF.